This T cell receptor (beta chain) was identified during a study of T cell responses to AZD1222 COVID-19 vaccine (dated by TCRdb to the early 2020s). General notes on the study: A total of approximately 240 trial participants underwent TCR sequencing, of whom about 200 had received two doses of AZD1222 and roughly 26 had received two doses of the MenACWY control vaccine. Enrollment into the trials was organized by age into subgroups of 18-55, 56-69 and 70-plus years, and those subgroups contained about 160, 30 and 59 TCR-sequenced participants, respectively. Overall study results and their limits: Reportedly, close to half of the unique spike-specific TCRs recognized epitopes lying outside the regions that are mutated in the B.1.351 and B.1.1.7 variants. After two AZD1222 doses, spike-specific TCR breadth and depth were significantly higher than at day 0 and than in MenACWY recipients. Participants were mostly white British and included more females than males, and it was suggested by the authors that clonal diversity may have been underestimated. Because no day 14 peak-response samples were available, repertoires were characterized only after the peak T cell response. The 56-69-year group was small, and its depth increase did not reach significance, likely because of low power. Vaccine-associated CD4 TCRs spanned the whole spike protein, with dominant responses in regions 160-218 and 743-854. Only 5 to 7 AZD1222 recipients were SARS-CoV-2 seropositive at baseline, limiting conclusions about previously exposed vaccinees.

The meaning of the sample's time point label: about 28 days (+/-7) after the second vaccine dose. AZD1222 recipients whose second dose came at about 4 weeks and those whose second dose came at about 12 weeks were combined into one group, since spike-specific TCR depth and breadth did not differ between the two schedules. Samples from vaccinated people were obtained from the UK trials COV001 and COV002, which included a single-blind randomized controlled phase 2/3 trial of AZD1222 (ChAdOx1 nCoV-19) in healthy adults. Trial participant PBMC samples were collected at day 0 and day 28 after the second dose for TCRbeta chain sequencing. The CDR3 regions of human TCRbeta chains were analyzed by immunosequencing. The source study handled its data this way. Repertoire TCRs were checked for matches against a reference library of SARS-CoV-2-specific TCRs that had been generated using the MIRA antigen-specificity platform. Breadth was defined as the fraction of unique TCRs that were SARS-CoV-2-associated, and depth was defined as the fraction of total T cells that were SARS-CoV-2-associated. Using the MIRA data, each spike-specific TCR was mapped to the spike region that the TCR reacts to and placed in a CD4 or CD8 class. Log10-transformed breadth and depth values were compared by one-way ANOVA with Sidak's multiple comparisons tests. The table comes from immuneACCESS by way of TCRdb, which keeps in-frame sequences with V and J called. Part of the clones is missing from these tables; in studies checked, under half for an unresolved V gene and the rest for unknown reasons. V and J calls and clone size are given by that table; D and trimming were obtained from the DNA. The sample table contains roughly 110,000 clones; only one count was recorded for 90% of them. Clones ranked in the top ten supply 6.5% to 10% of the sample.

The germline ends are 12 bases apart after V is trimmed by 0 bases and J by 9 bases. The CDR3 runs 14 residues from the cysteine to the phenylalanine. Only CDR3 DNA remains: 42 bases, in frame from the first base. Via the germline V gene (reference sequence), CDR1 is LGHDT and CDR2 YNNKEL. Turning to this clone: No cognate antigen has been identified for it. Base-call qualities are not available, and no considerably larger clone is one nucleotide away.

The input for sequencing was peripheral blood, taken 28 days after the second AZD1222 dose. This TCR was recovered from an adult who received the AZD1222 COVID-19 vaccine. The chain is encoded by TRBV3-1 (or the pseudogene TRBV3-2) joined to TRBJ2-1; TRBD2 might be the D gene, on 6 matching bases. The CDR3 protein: CASSQDSRGFEQFF. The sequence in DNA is TGTGCCAGCAGCCAAGATTCACGGGGGTTTGAGCAGTTCTTC.